This T cell receptor (beta chain) was sequenced for a study of blood T cell repertoires in COVID-19. Study at large: Whether acute or convalescent, the COVID-19 samples came from the United States, Italy and Spain. Nucleic acid was either cDNA or gDNA, and it came from T cells, B-cell-depleted T cells, or PBMCs.

In the original processing: Estimation of nucleated cell counts was performed using reference gene primer amplification. Profiled with immunoSEQ multiplex PCR; TCRdb holds only in-frame clones, not every one. V, J and clone size are taken as reported in that table, and D and trimming were inferred from the DNA itself. Among 150,000 to 200,000 clones listed, around 67% were seen once. The germline V gene has CDR1 MDHEN and CDR2 SYDVKM. J lost 7 bases, V lost 4 bases, and 5 bases had no gene match. The CDR3 sequence is 14 residues long. This chain links TRBV28 with TRBJ1-5, with 9 nucleotides matching TRBD1. The sequence was collected from a woman aged 80 or over with acute or convalescent COVID-19. The material sequenced was peripheral blood. CDR3 protein: CASSSGQGYQPQHF. Written as DNA, the CDR3 is TGTGCCAGCAGTTCGGGACAGGGATACCAGCCCCAGCATTTT.